This entry describes one T cell receptor beta chain. This sample stems from a study of blood T cell repertoires in COVID-19. Study details: Samples of COVID-19 (acute and convalescent) were obtained from the United States, Italy and Spain. In each case, the material was cDNA or gDNA derived from T cells, B-cell-depleted T cells, or PBMCs.

Trimming removed 3 bases from V and 4 bases from J; junction bases left unmatched: 3. Germline V lookup: CDR1 KGHSH, CDR2 LQKENI. The CDR3 runs 15 residues. Generated by immunoSEQ multiplex PCR, the TCRdb table keeps only in-frame clones and is missing some. The sample gives approximately 110,000 clones, around 80% of which show up once; 20% to 25% is in the top ten. Material: peripheral blood. This sequence originates from a man aged 65 to 85 with active or convalescent COVID-19. The V call is TRBV18, the J call TRBJ2-3; 11 nucleotides line up with TRBD1. This CDR3 is CASSPPGQGADTQYF. CDR3 nucleotides: TGTGCCAGCTCACCTCCGGGACAGGGGGCAGATACGCAGTATTTT.